The 12 T cell receptor beta chains below were found in one sample sequenced in a study of cytomegalovirus exposure and HLA in healthy donors. The PCR contained 60 Vbeta and 13 Jbeta primers. The table came from immunoSEQ multiplex PCR; TCRdb's copy has only in-frame clones and leaves some out. This table has around 150,000 clones, approximately 75% appearing once. Sequenced input: PBMCs. Every receptor here comes from a man in his fifties in good health and CMV-seropositive.

The chain is built from TRBV5-4 and TRBJ1-2; 8 bases match TRBD1. The trim removed 3 bases at V and 3 bases at J, leaving 4 bases unmatched. The germline V gene has CDR1 SGHNT and CDR2 YYREEE (reference sequence). The CDR3 sequence is 14 residues long. The CDR3 loop is CASSSQTGDYGYTF. Written as DNA, the CDR3 is TGTGCCAGCAGCTCGCAGACAGGGGACTATGGCTACACCTTC.

V is TRBV4-1 and J is TRBJ1-3, with D tentatively TRBD1 (5 bases). Germline V lookup: CDR1 MGHRA, CDR2 YSYEKL. V was pared by 4 bases and J by 0 bases, with 7 bases between. This CDR3 has 14 residues. For the CDR3, the DNA is TGCGCCAGCAGCCCCAGGGACTCTGGAAACACCATATATTTT. Encoded protein: CASSPRDSGNTIYF.

The chain carries TRBV7-8 and TRBJ1-6; the D gene is possibly TRBD1 (6 bases). Trimming took 7 bases from V and 10 from J, leaving 20 bases between them. The CDR3 loop spans 15 amino acids. Per the germline V gene, CDR1 is SGHVS and CDR2 is FQNEAQ. For the CDR3, the DNA is TGTGCCAGCACCTCGGGTGGGGGCGGGCGGTCACCCCTCCACTTT. Translation: CASTSGGGGRSPLHF.

CDR3 loop: CAWSRRGNEKLFF. Written as DNA, the CDR3 is TGTGCCTGGAGCCGACGGGGTAATGAAAAACTGTTTTTT. The chain is built from TRBV30 and TRBJ1-4; no clear D. Germline V lookup: CDR1 GTSNPN, CDR2 SVGIG (reference sequence). This CDR3 is built from 13 residues. V dropped 3 bases and J dropped 4 bases, with 9 bases sitting between them. Complete variable domain (other parts from reference TRBV30 and TRBJ1-4): SQTIHQWPATLVQPVGSPLSLECTVEGTSNPNLYWYRQAAGRGLQLLFYSVGIGQISSEVPQNLSASRPQDRQFILSSKKLLLSDSGFYLCAWSRRGNEKLFFGSGTQLSVL.

The CDR3 here is CASSYSWGPTDTQYF. The DNA of the CDR3 is TGTGCCAGCAGTTACTCTTGGGGGCCCACAGATACGCAGTATTTT. The gene calls are TRBV6-5 and TRBJ2-3; possible D gene TRBD1, 6 bases. This CDR3 has 15 amino acids. Germline values: CDR1 MNHEY, CDR2 SVGAGI. Trimming shortened V by 0 bases and J by 2 bases, and 9 bases separated the two germline ends.

The chain joins TRBV18 to TRBJ2-2; possible D gene TRBD1, 6 bases. This CDR3 spans 18 amino acids. Germline assignment: CDR1 KGHSH and CDR2 LQKENI. V dropped 3 bases and J dropped 4 bases, with 21 bases sitting between them. The CDR3 nucleotides read TGTGCCAGCTCACCGCGAGCTCCAGGTGGGGACATCACCGGGGAGCTGTTTTTT. This codes for CASSPRAPGGDITGELFF. The full variable domain, its missing parts supplied by reference TRBV18 and TRBJ2-2, is NAGVMQNPRHLVRRRGQEARLRCSPMKGHSHVYWYRQLPEEGLKFMVYLQKENIIDESGMPKERFSAEFPKEGPSILRIQQVVRGDSAAYFCASSPRAPGGDITGELFFGEGSRLTVL.

The chain has TRBV5-1 and TRBJ2-5; the D gene is possibly TRBD2 (6 bases). V was shortened by 0 bases and J by 1 base, with 10 bases between the two germline ends. Germline-derived CDR1 and CDR2 are SGHRS and YFSETQ. CDR3 length equals 15 residues. CDR3 DNA sequence: TGCGCCAGCAGCTTGGCGGCGGGGTCCCAAGAGACCCAGTACTTC. It codes for CASSLAAGSQETQYF.

The chain carries TRBV28 and TRBJ2-7, with TRBD1 matching 7 bases. J gave up 2 bases and V 6 bases, and 7 bases lay outside the gene matches. Per germline, CDR1 MDHEN and CDR2 SYDVKM. The CDR3 has 14 residues. CDR3 nucleotide sequence: TGTGCCAGCAGCCCCCGGGACAGACCCTACGAGCAGTACTTC. This codes for CASSPRDRPYEQYF.

This chain links TRBV28 with TRBJ1-2; 8 bases align to TRBD1. Germline trimming cut 5 bases from V and 4 bases from J; bases unmatched to any gene: 3. The CDR3 contains 13 residues. Germline-derived CDR1 and CDR2 are MDHEN and SYDVKM. CDR3 nucleotides: TGTGCCAGCAGTCCAGGGACAGGCTATGGCTACACCTTC. It encodes CASSPGTGYGYTF.

The chain has TRBV5-4 and TRBJ2-5; 8 bases align to TRBD2. The germline V gene encodes CDR1 SGHNT and CDR2 YYREEE (reference sequence). V shed 3 bases and J 5 bases; nucleotides not matched to a gene: 9. This CDR3 spans 15 amino acids. The CDR3 DNA reads as TGTGCCAGCAGCTCCCCGGGGGGGCGCGGGGAGACCCAGTACTTC. The encoded protein is CASSSPGGRGETQYF.

J is TRBJ2-1 and V is TRBV25-1; weak D call: TRBD2 (7 bases). This CDR3 spans 16 amino acids. The V gene's germline CDR1 is MGHDK and CDR2 SYGVNS. V was shortened by 7 bases and J by 2 bases, with 18 bases between the two germline ends. The CDR3: CASNMGGAGPYNEQFF. CDR3 DNA: TGTGCCAGCAATATGGGGGGGGCAGGGCCCTACAATGAGCAGTTCTTC. Filled out from reference TRBV25-1 and TRBJ2-1, the complete variable domain reads EADIYQTPRYLVIGTGKKITLECSQTMGHDKMYWYQQDPGMELHLIHYSYGVNSTEKGDLSSESTVSRIRTEHFPLTLESARPSHTSQYLCASNMGGAGPYNEQFFGPGTRLTVL.

This chain connects TRBV6-1 to TRBJ2-3; D is possibly TRBD1 (7 bases). V lost 2 bases and J lost 3, with 21 bases in between. The CDR3 consists of 18 residues. Germline V gene lookup returns CDR1 MNHNS and CDR2 SASEGT. Written as DNA, the CDR3 is TGTGCCAGCAGTGAAAACTTTATGAGGGCAGGGGGGACAGATACGCAGTATTTT. This sequence encodes CASSENFMRAGGTDTQYF.